The T cell receptor (beta chain) described here comes from a study of blood T cell repertoires in COVID-19. Across the study: Sources were T cells, B-cell-depleted T cells, or PBMCs; the material itself was cDNA or gDNA.

Authors' analysis steps: The assay estimated nucleated cells by amplifying reference gene primers. Measured with immunoSEQ multiplex PCR; TCRdb has only the in-frame clones, and not every one. V and J calls and clone size are those listed in that table; D and trimming were worked out from the DNA. The sample shows fewer than 500,000 clones, around 90% of them seen only once. Patients at the Seattle site were enrolled during active infection and followed longitudinally. The ends were cut back, 4 bases at V and 1 base at J, with 13 bases in the middle. Germline CDR1 reads SGHNT; CDR2 reads YENEEA. The CDR3 length is 15 residues.

This receptor was identified in a man aged 18 to 30 with COVID-19, enrolled during active disease. The sequenced sample was peripheral blood. This sequence joins TRBV11-3 and TRBJ1-1; no clear D. Here the CDR3 DNA reads TGTGCCAGCAGCTCCTGGAACGCGGCGAACACTGAAGCTTTCTTT. Its translation: CASSSWNAANTEAFF. Drawing the rest from reference TRBV11-3 and TRBJ1-1, the complete variable domain is EAGVVQSPRYKIIEKKQPVAFWCNPISGHNTLYWYLQNLGQGPELLIRYENEEAVDDSQLPKDRFSAERLKGVDSTLKIQPAELGDSAVYLCASSSWNAANTEAFFGQGTRLTVV.